The 22 T cell receptor beta chains below all came from one sample that was sequenced in a study of T-cell reconstitution after alpha-beta-depleted transplantation in children. It was with unique molecular identifiers that the TCRbeta library was prepared. TCRdb re-analysed the PCR reads in MiXCR, keeping a single row per CDR3 protein. This table holds 600,000 to 700,000 distinct CDR3 sequences, roughly 15% found once. This specimen was PBMCs from the stem cell graft donor, taken from the stem cell graft. The origin of the receptors is a human donor who donated a stem cell graft to a child with acute myeloid leukemia.

The V gene is TRBV5-1, the J gene TRBJ1-5, with a possible D match to TRBD1 (5 bases). The germline V and J ends were trimmed by 5 bases and 6 bases, with 15 bases remaining between them. Germline assignment: CDR1 SGHRS and CDR2 YFSETQ. This CDR3 is built from 14 residues. The CDR3 DNA reads as TGCGCCAGCAGTCCAACCCAGGGCGGTCAGCCCCAGCATTTT. Translated: CASSPTQGGQPQHF.

This clonotype was detected a few times. V gene TRBV27 combines with J gene TRBJ1-6; 7 bases map to TRBD1. The V segment lost 3 bases and the J segment 7 bases; nucleotides outside the gene matches: 9. The CDR3 contains 16 residues. The germline V gene has CDR1 MNHEY and CDR2 SMNVEV (reference sequence). The DNA for the CDR3 is TGTGCCAGCAGTTTCTCCTCGACAGGGTTCAATTCACCCCTCCACTTT. Translation: CASSFSSTGFNSPLHF.

This clonotype was seen a few times. The chain carries TRBV12-3 or TRBV12-4 and TRBJ2-1, with TRBD1 identical over 8 bases. The CDR3 length is 15 residues. V lost 4 bases and J lost 0; bases outside the gene matches: 2. As DNA, the CDR3 is TGTGCCAGCAGTTCGACAGGGGACTCCTACAATGAGCAGTTCTTC. Encoded protein: CASSSTGDSYNEQFF.

This clonotype was seen ten or more times. The rearrangement uses TRBV20-1 and TRBJ1-6; 9 nucleotides agree with TRBD1. Trimming removed 1 base from V and 5 bases from J; junction bases left unmatched: 9. The CDR3 covers 17 residues. The germline gives CDR1 DFQATT, CDR2 SNEGSKA (reference sequence). The CDR3 DNA reads TGCAGTGCTAGAGCCCTGGGGACAGGGCGCCATAATTCACCCCTCCACTTT. Amino acids: CSARALGTGRHNSPLHF.

Many counts were recorded for this clonotype. The V and J genes are TRBV20-1 and TRBJ1-6; the D is unclear. Germline V lookup: CDR1 DFQATT, CDR2 SNEGSKA (reference sequence). CDR3 length: 13 residues. Trimming pared 4 bases from V and 6 bases from J, leaving 10 bases between. The CDR3 here is CSANPLPNSPLHF. The CDR3 region has the DNA TGCAGTGCTAATCCCCTACCTAATTCACCCCTCCACTTT.

This clonotype was picked up many times. The chain recombines TRBV20-1 with TRBJ2-1; 7 bases are a match to TRBD2. With 0 bases clipped from V and 12 bases from J, the junction kept 17 bases outside the gene matches. The CDR3 extends over 16 amino acids. Germline assignment: CDR1 DFQATT and CDR2 SNEGSKA (reference sequence). The CDR3 sequence: CSAREGTKTQPRAQFF. The DNA for the CDR3 is TGCAGTGCTAGAGAGGGGACTAAAACCCAACCAAGGGCGCAGTTCTTC.

This clonotype was counted only a few times. The chain links TRBV7-2 to TRBJ1-5; weak D call: TRBD1 (6 bases). CDR1 is SGHTA, CDR2 FQGNSA, per germline. This CDR3 is built from 16 residues. The V end lost 7 bases, the J end lost 5 bases, and 21 bases lay between the germline ends. The CDR3 loop is CASTIGGGILYQPQHF. CDR3 coding DNA: TGTGCCAGCACCATCGGGGGGGGCATTCTGTATCAGCCCCAGCATTTT. Looking up the rest from reference TRBV7-2 and TRBJ1-5 gives the full variable domain: GAGVSQSPSNKVTEKGKDVELRCDPISGHTALYWYRQSLGQGLEFLIYFQGNSAPDKSGLPSDRFSAERTGGSVSTLTIQRTQQEDSAVYLCASTIGGGILYQPQHFGDGTRLSIL.

This sequence joins TRBV20-1 and TRBJ2-1; 9 bases are a match to TRBD1. The CDR3 runs 16 residues. The germline V gene has CDR1 DFQATT and CDR2 SNEGSKA (reference sequence). With 5 bases clipped from V and 5 bases from J, the junction kept 13 bases outside the gene matches. The CDR3 DNA reads TGCAGTGCTGGAGGGGGGGGGACAGGGAGACACAATGAGCAGTTCTTC. Translation gives CSAGGGGTGRHNEQFF.

V usage is TRBV13 and J usage is TRBJ1-2, with a possible D match to TRBD1 (5 bases). Trimming removed 1 base at V and 3 bases at J, with 6 bases between. Per the germline V gene, CDR1 is PRHDT and CDR2 is FYEKMQ (reference sequence). This CDR3 spans 13 amino acids. The DNA for the CDR3 is TGTGCCAGCAGCTTAGCACAGGACTATGGCTACACCTTC. Its translation is CASSLAQDYGYTF.

The chain carries TRBV5-5 and TRBJ1-5, with a weak D call TRBD1 (5 bases). Germline CDR1 SGHKS, CDR2 YYEKEE (reference sequence). V was clipped by 3 bases and J by 3 bases, with 10 bases between them. CDR3 length equals 14 residues. The CDR3: CASSWGGDNQPQHF. The CDR3 region has the DNA TGTGCCAGCAGCTGGGGCGGCGACAATCAGCCCCAGCATTTT.

This clonotype was recorded many times. The rearrangement links TRBV4-2 to TRBJ2-2, with TRBD1 matching 8 bases. Germline CDR1 LGHNA, CDR2 YNFKEQ. The CDR3 has 15 residues. Trimming cost V 3 bases and J 6 bases; bases outside gene matches: 6. The CDR3 sequence is CASSQGHRGAGELFF. The CDR3 DNA is TGTGCCAGCAGCCAGGGCCACAGGGGGGCCGGGGAGCTGTTTTTT.

In this sample, this clonotype turned up many times. The chain joins TRBV29-1 to TRBJ1-1; unclear D gene. V gave up 4 bases and J gave up 1 base, with 10 bases separating them. CDR1 is SQVTM, CDR2 ANQGSEA, per germline. The CDR3 is 13 residues long. In DNA, the CDR3 is TGCAGCGTTGCCCCGTTAAGGAACACTGAAGCTTTCTTT. It encodes CSVAPLRNTEAFF.

In nucleotides, the CDR3 is TGTGCCAGCAGCTTCCTAACAGGGGGTGAGACCCAGTACTTC. This encodes CASSFLTGGETQYF. The chain couples TRBV7-9 to TRBJ2-5; 8 bases agree with TRBD1. The CDR3 runs 14 residues. Per germline, CDR1 SEHNR and CDR2 FQNEAQ (reference sequence). The J segment lost 5 bases and the V segment lost 3 bases, leaving 5 bases of the junction unmatched.

This clonotype came up a few times. This sequence joins TRBV11-1 and TRBJ2-7, with TRBD1 identical over 9 bases. This CDR3 spans 18 amino acids. V trimming: 2 bases; J trimming: 0 bases; junction bases outside the gene matches: 11. Germline loops: CDR1 SGHAT, CDR2 FQDESV (reference sequence). The CDR3 DNA reads TGTGCCAGCAGCTTAACCCCCGGACAGGGGCCGAGCTCCTACGAGCAGTACTTC. It specifies CASSLTPGQGPSSYEQYF.

This clonotype was seen at least ten times. V gene TRBV10-3 combines with J gene TRBJ1-2; D is uncertain. V was trimmed by 2 bases and J by 8 bases, leaving 15 bases between them. CDR1 is ENHRY and CDR2 is SYGVKD in the germline V gene. The CDR3 runs 14 residues. The CDR3 sequence: CAISETFAEGGYTF. The CDR3 DNA reads as TGTGCCATCAGTGAGACGTTTGCGGAAGGCGGCTACACCTTC.

This clonotype was recorded at least ten times. The chain has TRBV5-5 and TRBJ1-1; D perhaps matches TRBD1 (5 bases). The V gene's germline CDR1 is SGHKS and CDR2 YYEKEE (reference sequence). The V gene lost 4 bases and the J gene lost 1 base, with 17 bases spanning the gap. There are 16 residues in the CDR3. The CDR3 loop reads CASSGWQGGENTEAFF. The CDR3 DNA reads as TGTGCCAGCAGCGGGTGGCAGGGAGGAGAGAACACTGAAGCTTTCTTT. The variable domain in full, with the rest retrieved from reference TRBV5-5 and TRBJ1-1, is DAGVTQSPTHLIKTRGQQVTLRCSPISGHKSVSWYQQVLGQGPQFIFQYYEKEERGRGNFPDRFSARQFPNYSSELNVNALLLGDSALYLCASSGWQGGENTEAFFGQGTRLTVV.

The sample holds many counts of this clonotype. This chain uses TRBV29-1 with TRBJ1-6; no clear D gene. V lost 5 bases and J lost 8, with 4 bases in between. Per the germline V gene, CDR1 is SQVTM and CDR2 is ANQGSEA. CDR3 length: 10 residues. CDR3 sequence: CSVLYSPLHF. The DNA for the CDR3 is TGCAGCGTTTTATATTCACCCCTCCACTTT.

This clonotype was counted many times. The chain joins TRBV20-1 to TRBJ2-7; TRBD1 matches 9 bases. The V and J ends lost 0 bases and 3 bases, in that order; junction bases with no gene match: 6. CDR3 length equals 15 residues. Germline CDR1 and CDR2: DFQATT and SNEGSKA (reference sequence). The chain's CDR3 is CSARDPGQGNYEQYF. In DNA form, the CDR3 reads TGCAGTGCTAGAGATCCTGGACAGGGGAACTACGAGCAGTACTTC.

With respect to this clonotype: A much bigger clone sits one base away, suggesting this may be a read error. The chain links TRBV30 to TRBJ2-1; 7 nucleotides line up with TRBD1. Germline trimming cut 7 bases from V and 0 bases from J; bases unmatched to any gene: 6. CDR3 length: 14 amino acids. CDR1 is GTSNPN, CDR2 SVGIG, per germline (reference sequence). The CDR3 here is CAFLRQGSYNEQFF. For the CDR3, the DNA is TGTGCCTTTCTAAGACAGGGCTCCTACAATGAGCAGTTCTTC.

The table lists this clonotype with many counts. The chain links TRBV20-1 to TRBJ1-5; tentatively, D is TRBD1 (5 bases). V was cut by 7 bases and J by 4 bases, with 17 bases left in between. Germline V CDR1 and CDR2: DFQATT, SNEGSKA (reference sequence). The CDR3 has 14 amino acids. CDR3 residues: CSGGGEGRNQPQHF. In nucleotides, the CDR3 is TGCAGTGGCGGCGGGGAGGGGAGGAATCAGCCCCAGCATTTT.

This clonotype was recorded at least ten times. This chain joins TRBV29-1 and TRBJ2-6, with a tentative D call TRBD1 (6 bases). CDR1 SQVTM and CDR2 ANQGSEA come from the germline V gene. Trimming removed 5 bases at V and 1 base at J, with 12 bases between. There are 15 residues in the CDR3. CDR3: CSVLGRGSGANVLTF. The CDR3 nucleotides read TGCAGCGTTCTAGGCAGGGGATCTGGGGCCAACGTCCTGACTTTC.

This clonotype was observed a few times. A junction boundary mismatches the germline segment, possibly from a read error. The rearrangement uses TRBV5-6 and TRBJ2-3; the D is unclear. The CDR3 contains 15 residues. The germline V gene encodes CDR1 SGHDT and CDR2 YYEEEE. The CDR3 sequence is CASTLTVQSTDTQYF. The CDR3 DNA sequence: TGTGCCAGCACCTTGACTGTACAAAGCACAGATACGCAGTATTTT.